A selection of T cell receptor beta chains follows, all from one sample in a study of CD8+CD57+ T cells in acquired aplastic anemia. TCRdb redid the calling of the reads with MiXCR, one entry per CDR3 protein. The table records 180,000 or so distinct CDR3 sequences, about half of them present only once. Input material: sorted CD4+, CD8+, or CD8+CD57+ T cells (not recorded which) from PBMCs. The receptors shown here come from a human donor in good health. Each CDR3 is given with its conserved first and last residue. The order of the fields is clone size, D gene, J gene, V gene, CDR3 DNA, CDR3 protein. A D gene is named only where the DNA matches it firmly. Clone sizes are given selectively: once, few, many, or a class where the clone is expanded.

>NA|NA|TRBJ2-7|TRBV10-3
TGTGCCGGCAGGGATTACGCCGGGACATTTTCCTACGAGCAGTACTTC
CAGRDYAGTFSYEQYF
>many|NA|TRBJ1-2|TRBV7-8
TGTGCCGCCGGGGGACGGGGGAGAGCTAACTATGGCTACACCTTC
CAAGGRGRANYGYTF
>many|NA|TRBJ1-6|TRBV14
TGTGCCAGCAGCCACAGCACTAGCTCCTATAATTCACCCCTCCACTTT
CASSHSTSSYNSPLHF
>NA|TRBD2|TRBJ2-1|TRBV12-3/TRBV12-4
TGTGTCAGCAGTTACGCGGGACTAGCGCGGGATGAGCAGTTCTTC
CVSSYAGLARDEQFF
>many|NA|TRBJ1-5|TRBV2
TGTGCCAGCGCGGCGGAGGATCAGCCCCAGCATTTT
CASAAEDQPQHF
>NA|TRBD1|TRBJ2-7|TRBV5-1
TGCGCCAGCAGCTTTGGAGGCCGGACAGGGGATTGCGAGCAGTACTTC
CASSFGGRTGDCEQYF
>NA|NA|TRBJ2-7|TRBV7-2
TGTGCCAGCAGCTCCGGGCAGTACTTC
CASSSGQYF
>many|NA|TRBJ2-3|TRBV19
TGTGCCAGTAGTATAGCCGGATTGCCAGATACGCAGTATTTT
CASSIAGLPDTQYF
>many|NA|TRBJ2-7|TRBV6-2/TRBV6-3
TGTGCCAGCAGTCCCAGGGCCTACGAGCAGTACTTC
CASSPRAYEQYF
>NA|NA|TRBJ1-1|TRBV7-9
TGTGCCAGCAGCTTAGGCCAGGTGAACACTGAAGCTTTCTTT
CASSLGQVNTEAFF
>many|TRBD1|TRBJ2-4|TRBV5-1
TGCGCCAGCAGCCCCGGCGATCTGACAGGGAAAGACATTCAGTACTTC
CASSPGDLTGKDIQYF
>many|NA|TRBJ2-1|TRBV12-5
TGTGCTAGTGCCGTCGGAGATCTCAATGAGCAGTTCTTC
CASAVGDLNEQFF
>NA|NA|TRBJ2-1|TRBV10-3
TGTGCCATCAGTGAGTCGCGGGGGCCACGGTACAATGAGCAGTTCTTC
CAISESRGPRYNEQFF